These 7 T cell receptor beta chains were all obtained from the same sample, sequenced in a study of blood T cell repertoires in COVID-19. Sequenced by immunoSEQ multiplex PCR; TCRdb stores in-frame clones only, minus some. The sample comprises approximately 250,000 clones, 84% of which are singletons, and around 4% rests with the top ten. Specimen: peripheral blood. The receptor source for this set is a man aged 50 to 59 with acute or convalescent COVID-19.

The V gene is TRBV30, the J gene TRBJ2-1; 7 bases match TRBD2. J was trimmed by 4 bases and V by 5 bases; bases with no gene match: 5. Germline CDR1 is GTSNPN and CDR2 is SVGIG (reference sequence). This CDR3 region has 13 residues. The DNA for the CDR3 is TGTGCCTGGGGGGAGGGCCGGTACAATGAGCAGTTCTTC. This codes for CAWGEGRYNEQFF.

This chain connects TRBV10-2 to TRBJ1-5, with a tentative D call TRBD1 (6 bases). V shed 5 bases and J shed 6 bases, with 11 bases lying between them. This CDR3 comprises 13 residues. Looked up from germline, CDR1 is WSHSY and CDR2 is SAAADI. This chain's CDR3 is CASSTTGFQPQHF. The CDR3 DNA follows: TGCGCCAGCAGTACCACAGGGTTTCAGCCCCAGCATTTT.

The V gene is TRBV5-8, the J gene TRBJ1-6, with 7 nucleotides matching TRBD1. The length of the CDR3 is 15 residues. Trimming cost V 2 bases and J 10 bases; bases outside gene matches: 9. Per germline, CDR1 SGHTS and CDR2 YDEGEE. CDR3 nucleotides: TGTGCCAGCAGCTTAGAGACAGGGCCCATATCACCCCTCCACTTT. Its protein product is CASSLETGPISPLHF.

The chain combines TRBV19 with TRBJ1-2, with D possibly matching TRBD1 (5 bases). Trimming took 10 bases from V and 2 from J, leaving 23 bases between them. The CDR3 length is 16 residues. CDR1 and CDR2 from the germline V gene are LNHDA and SQIVND (reference sequence). The CDR3 loop is CATTRRGTNNNYGYTF. The CDR3 DNA follows: TGTGCCACCACGCGTCGGGGGACTAATAACAACTATGGCTACACCTTC.

The rearrangement joins TRBV19 to TRBJ2-3; D call uncertain. This CDR3 is 13 amino acids long. Germline-derived CDR1 and CDR2 are LNHDA and SQIVND (reference sequence). The V end was cut by 6 bases, the J end by 4 bases, with 11 bases between. The CDR3, as DNA: TGTGCCAGTAGGGGCCTCCTCTCAGATACGCAGTATTTT. Translating gives CASRGLLSDTQYF.

This clone was recorded many times. V gene TRBV5-6 combines with J gene TRBJ2-2, with D possibly being TRBD2 (5 bases). The CDR3 totals 13 residues. Between the trimmed V and J ends, which lost 5 bases and 4 bases, there was a span of 9 bases. Germline lookup yields CDR1 SGHDT and CDR2 YYEEEE. The CDR3 DNA follows: TGTGCCAGCAGACTAGAGACCACCGGGGAGCTGTTTTTT. As protein: CASRLETTGELFF. The complete variable domain, with remaining parts taken from reference TRBV5-6 and TRBJ2-2, reads DAGVTQSPTHLIKTRGQQVTLRCSPKSGHDTVSWYQQALGQGPQFIFQYYEEEERQRGNFPDRFSGHQFPNYSSELNVNALLLGDSALYLCASRLETTGELFFGEGSRLTVL.

J is TRBJ1-1 and V is TRBV3-1 (or the pseudogene TRBV3-2), with 7 positions matching TRBD1. The CDR3 spans 15 residues. The germline V gene has CDR1 LGHDT and CDR2 YNNKEL (reference sequence). V was clipped by 4 bases and J by 0 bases; unmatched bases: 5. CDR3 loop: CASSPGGGVNTEAFF. In nucleotides, the CDR3 is TGTGCCAGCAGCCCAGGGGGAGGTGTGAACACTGAAGCTTTCTTT.